Presented here are 24 T cell receptor beta chains from one specimen sequenced in a study of blood T cell repertoires in COVID-19. This table comes from immunoSEQ multiplex PCR, and its TCRdb copy is limited to in-frame clones, with some not included. The sample shows 250,000 to 300,000 clones, around 89% of them seen only once. Sequenced material: peripheral blood. The origin of the receptors is a woman aged 60 to 75 with COVID-19, enrolled during active disease.

The chain recombines TRBV18 with TRBJ1-1; TRBD1 is a possible D gene (6 bases). In germline, CDR1 is KGHSH, CDR2 LQKENI. V was shortened by 5 bases and J by 5 bases, with 12 bases between the two germline ends. The CDR3 covers 13 residues. The CDR3 is CASSEDRNTEAFF. The CDR3 DNA reads TGTGCCAGCTCAGAGGACAGAAATACTGAAGCTTTCTTT.

The chain employs TRBV19 and TRBJ1-1; the match to TRBD1 covers 8 bases. Germline CDR1 is LNHDA and CDR2 is SQIVND (reference sequence). Trimming at V came to 10 bases and at J to 0 bases, leaving 7 bases not matched to a gene. This CDR3 is 14 amino acids long. CDR3 sequence: CATDRGRVNTEAFF. CDR3 sequence (DNA): TGTGCCACTGACAGGGGACGGGTGAACACTGAAGCTTTCTTT.

This clone was detected only a few times. V is TRBV19 and J is TRBJ2-2; 7 bases are a match to TRBD1. The CDR3 totals 15 residues. V lost 7 bases, J lost 3 bases, and 8 bases stayed unmatched. Germline-derived CDR1 and CDR2 are LNHDA and SQIVND (reference sequence). Here the CDR3 DNA reads TGTGCCAGTACCAAACTAGACAGGGACACCGGGGAGCTGTTTTTT. Translation: CASTKLDRDTGELFF.

This chain uses TRBV10-3 with TRBJ2-2; 8 nucleotides agree with TRBD2. There are 15 residues in the CDR3. CDR1 and CDR2 (germline): ENHRY, SYGVKD. J was trimmed by 4 bases and V by 3 bases; bases with no gene match: 4. The CDR3 region is CAISDTSGGTGELFF. DNA of the CDR3: TGTGCCATCAGTGATACTAGCGGAGGCACCGGGGAGCTGTTTTTT.

CDR3: CASSARLAGGTDTQYF. The CDR3, as DNA: TGTGCCAGCAGTGCTAGACTAGCGGGGGGCACAGATACGCAGTATTTT. The genes are TRBV6-1 and TRBJ2-3; TRBD2 agrees at 12 bases. J was trimmed by 1 base and V by 4 bases; bases with no gene match: 3. Germline CDR1 and CDR2: MNHNS and SASEGT. The CDR3 sequence is 16 residues long.

This rearrangement joins TRBV19 to TRBJ1-2, with D maybe TRBD1 (5 bases). The CDR3 has 12 amino acids. The ends were cut back, 7 bases at V and 3 bases at J, with 9 bases in the middle. The germline V gene has CDR1 LNHDA and CDR2 SQIVND (reference sequence). CDR3 amino acids: CASMKGYYGYTF. The CDR3 region has the DNA TGTGCCAGTATGAAGGGGTACTATGGCTACACCTTC.

V usage is TRBV18 and J usage is TRBJ1-1, with D perhaps matching TRBD1 (5 bases). This CDR3 has 15 amino acids. The germline gives CDR1 KGHSH, CDR2 LQKENI. The V end lost 4 bases, the J end lost 2 bases, and 14 bases lay between the germline ends. CDR3 sequence (DNA): TGTGCCAGCTCACTCTACCAGGGAACTAACACTGAAGCTTTCTTT. This encodes CASSLYQGTNTEAFF.

The V gene is TRBV6-6, the J gene TRBJ2-3, with TRBD2 identical over 10 bases. In germline, CDR1 is MNHNY, CDR2 SVGAGI (reference sequence). Trimming cost V 4 bases and J 7 bases; bases outside gene matches: 5. The CDR3 contains 14 residues. CDR3 bases: TGTGCCAGCAGTTCTACTAGCGGGGTTTATACGCAGTATTTT. This gives the protein CASSSTSGVYTQYF.

V gene TRBV5-1 combines with J gene TRBJ1-2, with TRBD1 matching over 7 bases. The CDR3 contains 14 residues. Germline V gives CDR1 SGHRS, CDR2 YFSETQ. J lost 5 bases, V lost 6 bases, and 10 bases had no gene match. CDR3 sequence (DNA): TGCGCCAGCACCCTCTCCGGGACAGCTTATGGCTACACCTTC. As protein: CASTLSGTAYGYTF.

A remark on this clone: The identical CDR3 is also encoded by other nucleotide sequences in the sample. CDR3 loop: CASSIEGADTEAFF. The CDR3 nucleotides are TGTGCCAGTAGTATCGAGGGGGCGGACACTGAAGCTTTCTTT. This chain uses TRBV19 with TRBJ1-1; 7 bases agree with TRBD1. Trimming cost V 3 bases and J 3 bases; bases outside gene matches: 4. The germline CDR1 and CDR2 sequences are LNHDA and SQIVND (reference sequence). The CDR3 is made up of 14 amino acids.

The chain carries TRBV4-1 and TRBJ1-5, with D hard to call. Per the germline V gene, CDR1 is MGHRA and CDR2 is YSYEKL. Trimming pared 4 bases from V and 4 bases from J, leaving 20 bases between. This CDR3 is 17 amino acids long. The CDR3 sequence is CASSRGRGNLPNQPQHF. CDR3 DNA sequence: TGCGCCAGCAGCCGTGGCCGAGGGAATCTACCTAATCAGCCCCAGCATTTT.

The chain uses TRBV19 and TRBJ2-1; maybe TRBD2 (7 bases). The CDR3 loop spans 12 amino acids. Trimming took off 3 bases at V and 9 bases at J, with 9 bases between the two ends. Germline lookup yields CDR1 LNHDA and CDR2 SQIVND (reference sequence). This chain's CDR3 is CASSMGGPEQFF. Here the CDR3 DNA reads TGTGCCAGTAGTATGGGGGGGCCTGAGCAGTTCTTC.

The chain joins TRBV7-2 to TRBJ1-5, with D tentatively TRBD1 (6 bases). The CDR3 sequence is 13 residues long. The V end was cut by 5 bases, the J end by 5 bases, with 10 bases between. CDR1 and CDR2 from the germline V gene are SGHTA and FQGNSA. CDR3 sequence: CASSRTVYQPQHF. For the CDR3, the DNA is TGTGCCAGCAGCCGGACAGTATATCAGCCCCAGCATTTT.

The chain recombines TRBV19 with TRBJ1-2; perhaps TRBD1 as D (6 bases). Germline values: CDR1 LNHDA, CDR2 SQIVND (reference sequence). CDR3 size: 13 residues. V dropped 7 bases and J dropped 3 bases, with 12 bases sitting between them. Here the CDR3 DNA reads TGTGCCAGTACCATTACAGGGCACTATGGCTACACCTTC. Translated, it gives CASTITGHYGYTF.

Remarks on this clone: Mismatch with germline at one junction end may stem from a read error. V usage is TRBV30 and J usage is TRBJ1-1; D remains ambiguous. CDR3 size: 12 residues. CDR1 is GTSNPN and CDR2 is SVGIG in the germline V gene (reference sequence). The CDR3 nucleotides are TGTGCCTGGAGTGTACTTCCCCCGCCCCCGAGATTT. This gives the protein CAWSVLPPPPRF.

This clone appeared a single time. The rearrangement joins TRBV7-9 to TRBJ1-2; TRBD1 aligns across 9 bases. The V and J ends lost 7 bases and 1 base, in that order; junction bases with no gene match: 10. Germline CDR1 SEHNR, CDR2 FQNEAQ (reference sequence). The length of the CDR3 is 16 residues. The DNA of the CDR3 is TGTGCCAGCACCGAGACAGGGGGAGCCCTTAACTATGGCTACACCTTC. It is translated as CASTETGGALNYGYTF.

This clone has a single count. The chain employs TRBV7-2 and TRBJ1-2; D ambiguous. Deletions cut 4 bases from V and 3 bases from J, with 9 bases between. CDR3 size: 13 residues. CDR1 and CDR2 from the germline V gene are SGHTA and FQGNSA. CDR3 DNA: TGTGCCAGCAGCTCGAGGGTGGACTATGGCTACACCTTC. Translated, it gives CASSSRVDYGYTF.

The rearrangement uses TRBV4-3 and TRBJ1-1, with TRBD1 as a possible D gene (5 bases). The CDR3 has 14 amino acids. In germline, CDR1 is LGHNA, CDR2 YSLEER. Deletions cut 0 bases from V and 0 bases from J, with 5 bases between. The CDR3 region has the DNA TGCGCCAGCAGCCAAGAAGGGGTGAACACTGAAGCTTTCTTT. It codes for CASSQEGVNTEAFF.

This chain connects TRBV14 to TRBJ1-1; D may be TRBD1 (6 bases). CDR3 length equals 15 residues. CDR1 is SGHDN, CDR2 FVKESK, per germline. V dropped 0 bases and J dropped 1 base, with 9 bases sitting between them. The CDR3: CASSQEWGRNTEAFF. The CDR3 DNA reads TGTGCCAGCAGCCAAGAGTGGGGGCGGAACACTGAAGCTTTCTTT.

This chain joins TRBV11-2 and TRBJ1-2; 11 nucleotides match TRBD1. CDR3 length: 14 amino acids. Germline assignment: CDR1 SGHAT and CDR2 FQNNGV. J lost 2 bases, V lost 8 bases, and 4 bases had no gene match. CDR3 coding DNA: TGTGCCAGCGGCCGGGACAGGGGGAACTATGGCTACACCTTC. This encodes CASGRDRGNYGYTF.

The rearrangement links TRBV4-3 to TRBJ1-4, with 8 positions matching TRBD1. Per the germline V gene, CDR1 is LGHNA and CDR2 is YSLEER. Trimming removed 3 bases from V and 7 bases from J; junction bases left unmatched: 4. The length of the CDR3 is 14 residues. The CDR3 nucleotides are TGCGCCAGCAGCCACGGACAGGGCGTTGAAAAACTGTTTTTT. This translates into CASSHGQGVEKLFF.

V is TRBV18 and J is TRBJ1-2, with TRBD1 matching over 8 bases. V lost 6 bases and J lost 7; bases outside the gene matches: 13. CDR1 and CDR2 (germline): KGHSH, LQKENI. The CDR3 covers 15 residues. DNA for the CDR3: TGTGCCAGCTCGAAAGGGACAGGTGTTTTAGGTGGCTACACCTTC. Translation gives CASSKGTGVLGGYTF.

The J gene is TRBJ2-7, the V gene TRBV12-3 or TRBV12-4; D is ambiguous. Trimming shortened V by 5 bases and J by 4 bases, and 12 bases separated the two germline ends. The CDR3 runs to 13 residues. The CDR3 bases are TGTGCCAGCAGTGCCCAGACTGAATACGAGCAGTACTTC. Protein: CASSAQTEYEQYF.

The V call is TRBV19, the J call TRBJ2-1; D remains ambiguous. The CDR3 length is 14 residues. V lost 5 bases and J 0 bases, leaving 8 bases between the germline ends. Per germline, CDR1 LNHDA and CDR2 SQIVND (reference sequence). In DNA, the CDR3 is TGTGCCAGTAGTGTGTTCAGCTCCTACAATGAGCAGTTCTTC. Amino acid sequence: CASSVFSSYNEQFF.